This T cell receptor beta chain was identified in a study of T cells in Graves' hyperthyroidism and ophthalmopathy. Across the whole study: Staff took peripheral blood when the initial diagnosis was made, before any treatment began. Findings and limits, study-wide: Most clonotypes expanded in thyroid above 0.001 were likewise present in blood.

In its sample, this clonotype was seen many times. Its specificity is not known. Amplified TCR beta CDR3 regions came from RNA transcripts. When the TCR CDR3 underwent first-round RT-PCR, the HTBI primer set was used. From the multiplex PCR reads, TCRdb called clonotypes with MiXCR, one entry per CDR3 protein. The repertoire holds around 540,000 distinct CDR3 sequences, with about 15% as singletons. Each diagnosis drew on symptoms, thyroxine, TRAb, thyroid ultrasound and orbital computed tomography findings. PBMCs were derived from 7.5 to 10 ml fresh peripheral blood. The CDR3 sequence is 16 residues long. Germline CDR1 SEHNR, CDR2 FQNEAQ (reference sequence). Unmatched junction bases numbered 5, after V lost 0 bases and J lost 0 bases.

This TCR came from a woman aged 30 to 39 with Graves' ophthalmopathy. The source material was blood. The gene calls are TRBV7-9 and TRBJ2-7, with 7 bases identical to TRBD1. The CDR3 DNA reads TGTGCCAGCAGCTTAGCGGGTGGGACAGACTCCTACGAGCAGTACTTC. Translated, it gives CASSLAGGTDSYEQYF.